The clone carrying this T cell receptor (beta chain) was counted once. Its target is unknown. The entry originates in a study of vaccination effects on CD4 cells after COVID-19. V lost 5 bases and J 3 bases, leaving 10 bases between the germline ends. This CDR3 region has 14 residues. CDR1 is LGHNT and CDR2 is FRNRAP in the germline V gene. Using immunoSEQ multiplex PCR, the repertoire was profiled, and TCRdb retains in-frame clones only, with some absent. The sample consists of just under 75,000 clones, approximately 73% of them appearing once. The culture ran for under eleven days, and then CD4+ T cells were isolated. Vaccination of participants consisted of two doses of either the BNT162b2 or mRNA-1273 vaccine. Among the vaccine recipients, none had a prior SARS-CoV-2 infection, and nucleocapsid antibodies were negative.

The specimen comprised CD4+ T cells from PBMCs cultured without peptide, sampled after COVID-19 vaccination. V gene TRBV12-5 combines with J gene TRBJ2-2; D perhaps matches TRBD1 (5 bases). This TCR was recovered from a human donor who received a COVID-19 vaccine. The CDR3 nucleotides are TGTGCTAGTGGTAAGGGGTTGGACACCGGGGAGCTGTTTTTT. It is translated as CASGKGLDTGELFF.